A selection of T cell receptor beta chains follows, all from one sample in a study of shared clonotypes between healthy human individuals. The repertoire was sequenced with immunoSEQ multiplex PCR; TCRdb's copy has only in-frame clones and lacks some. The data show 730,000 or so clones, approximately 75% seen once. The sample comprised memory CD4+ T cells sorted from blood. These receptors came from a woman in her 30s in good health. Both conserved end residues are part of each CDR3. D genes are given only for firm matches. Clone size appears in some rows only: once, few, many, or a class for an expanded clone.

>TRBV10-3|NA|TRBJ1-3|NA
CAISETPMGNTIYF
TGTGCCATCAGTGAGACGCCCATGGGAAACACCATATATTTT
>TRBV7-9|NA|TRBJ1-4|NA
CASSLLGVGEKLFF
TGTGCCAGCAGCCTGCTCGGGGTGGGGGAAAAACTGTTTTTT
>TRBV5-1|NA|TRBJ2-6|NA
CASSLLVSGANVLTF
TGCGCCAGCAGCTTATTAGTCTCTGGGGCCAACGTCCTGACTTTC
>TRBV10-2|NA|TRBJ2-7|NA
CASSELGVSYEQYF
TGCGCCAGCAGTGAGTTAGGAGTGAGCTACGAGCAGTACTTC
>TRBV4-1|NA|TRBJ2-5|TRBD2
CASSQDRGTSGRATVAQYF
TGCGCCAGCAGCCAAGATCGGGGGACTAGCGGGAGGGCCACGGTGGCCCAGTACTTC
>TRBV6-6|NA|TRBJ1-1|TRBD1
CASRIQGGGTEAFF
TGTGCCAGCAGAATCCAGGGGGGGGGCACTGAAGCTTTCTTT
>TRBV5-4|NA|TRBJ2-2|NA
CASSPDSTGTGELFF
TGTGCCAGCAGCCCGGACAGTACGGGGACCGGGGAGCTGTTTTTT
>TRBV5-6|NA|TRBJ2-1|TRBD2
CASSVAGGQDEQFF
TGTGCCAGCAGCGTAGCGGGAGGGCAGGATGAGCAGTTCTTC
>TRBV2|NA|TRBJ2-5|NA
CASSSGGRETQYF
TGTGCCAGCAGTAGCGGAGGGAGAGAGACCCAGTACTTC
>TRBV28|NA|TRBJ2-7|TRBD1
CASINRGTYEQYF
TGTGCCAGCATCAACAGGGGAACCTACGAGCAGTACTTC
>TRBV29-1|NA|TRBJ2-4|NA
CSAAGDQTVRNIQYF
TGCAGCGCCGCCGGGGACCAAACCGTCCGGAACATTCAGTACTTC
>TRBV14|NA|TRBJ2-7|NA
CASSQRPGLTYEQYF
TGTGCCAGCAGCCAGCGCCCGGGACTTACCTACGAGCAGTACTTC
>TRBV5-1|once|TRBJ1-4|TRBD1
CASSLDPGQGDEKLFF
TGCGCCAGCAGCTTGGACCCGGGACAGGGGGATGAAAAACTGTTTTTT
>TRBV6-6|NA|TRBJ1-4|NA
CASSNTGLGEKLFF
TGTGCCAGCAGCAATACAGGGTTAGGTGAAAAACTGTTTTTT
>TRBV20-1|few|TRBJ2-3|NA
CSAGRDTQYF
TGCAGTGCTGGGCGTGATACGCAGTATTTT
>TRBV5-1|once|TRBJ2-7|NA
CASSLPGATYEQYF
TGCGCCAGCAGCCTTCCGGGGGCCACCTACGAGCAGTACTTC
>TRBV5-6|NA|TRBJ2-1|TRBD2
CASSSWTSGNEQFF
TGTGCCAGCAGCTCCTGGACTAGCGGCAATGAGCAGTTCTTC
>TRBV27|once|TRBJ1-1|NA
CASSLWGARTEAFF
TGTGCCAGCAGTTTATGGGGGGCGCGCACTGAAGCTTTCTTT
>TRBV11-2|NA|TRBJ1-1|NA
CASSPLTGVAEAFF
TGTGCCAGCAGCCCCCTGACGGGGGTAGCTGAAGCTTTCTTT
>TRBV5-1|NA|TRBJ2-3|NA
CASSFLAGKSTDTQYF
TGCGCCAGCAGCTTCCTCGCGGGGAAGAGCACAGATACGCAGTATTTT
>TRBV18|NA|TRBJ2-3|NA
CASSPPVTDTQYF
TGTGCCAGCTCACCACCGGTAACAGATACGCAGTATTTT
>TRBV28|NA|TRBJ1-2|NA
CATTFDRDYGYTF
TGTGCCACCACTTTTGACAGAGATTATGGCTACACCTTC
>TRBV18|few|TRBJ2-7|NA
CASSYSYEQYF
TGTGCCAGCTCGTACTCCTACGAGCAGTACTTC
>TRBV11-3|NA|TRBJ2-1|NA
CASSLYPYNEQFF
TGTGCCAGCAGCTTATACCCTTACAATGAGCAGTTCTTC
>TRBV30|NA|TRBJ2-7|TRBD1
CAWSIQGSLYEQYF
TGTGCCTGGAGTATACAGGGGTCACTGTACGAGCAGTACTTC
>TRBV11-1|NA|TRBJ1-5|NA
CASSLFGGDSNQPQHF
TGTGCCAGCAGCTTATTCGGGGGTGATAGCAATCAGCCCCAGCATTTT
>TRBV28|NA|TRBJ1-5|NA
CASDNEGLFGADSNQPQHF
TGTGCCAGCGATAACGAAGGACTCTTTGGCGCCGATAGCAATCAGCCCCAGCATTTT
>TRBV13|NA|TRBJ2-7|TRBD2
CASSPPPGLGDPKLYEQYF
TGTGCCAGCAGCCCACCACCGGGACTAGGCGACCCTAAACTCTACGAGCAGTACTTC
>TRBV9|many|TRBJ1-5|TRBD1
CASSVDRGSNQPQHF
TGTGCCAGCAGCGTAGACAGGGGGAGCAATCAGCCCCAGCATTTT
>TRBV5-6|few|TRBJ1-1|TRBD1
CASSADRGATEAFF
TGTGCCAGCAGCGCGGACAGGGGGGCCACTGAAGCTTTCTTT
>TRBV7-9|NA|TRBJ2-7|NA
CASSYGSYEQYF
TGTGCCAGCAGCTATGGCTCCTACGAGCAGTACTTC
>TRBV5-5|few|TRBJ2-2|TRBD1
CASSQDRANGELFF
TGTGCCAGCAGCCAGGACAGGGCGAACGGGGAGCTGTTTTTT
>TRBV4-1|NA|TRBJ2-3|TRBD2
CASSQIAGGFASTDTQYF
TGCGCCAGCAGCCAAATAGCGGGAGGGTTTGCCAGCACAGATACGCAGTATTTT
>TRBV28|NA|TRBJ2-7|NA
CASSWTAIYEQYF
TGTGCCAGCAGTTGGACAGCGATCTACGAGCAGTACTTC
>TRBV4-1|once|TRBJ2-3|NA
CASSQTSTLGTDTQYF
TGCGCCAGCAGCCAAACCTCAACTCTAGGAACAGATACGCAGTATTTT
>TRBV30|NA|TRBJ1-1|NA
CARTSTGNTEAFF
TGTGCCCGGACCTCGACAGGAAACACTGAAGCTTTCTTT
>TRBV28|NA|TRBJ2-7|TRBD2
CASSLSTSGSNEQYF
TGTGCCAGCAGTTTGTCCACTAGCGGGAGTAACGAGCAGTACTTC